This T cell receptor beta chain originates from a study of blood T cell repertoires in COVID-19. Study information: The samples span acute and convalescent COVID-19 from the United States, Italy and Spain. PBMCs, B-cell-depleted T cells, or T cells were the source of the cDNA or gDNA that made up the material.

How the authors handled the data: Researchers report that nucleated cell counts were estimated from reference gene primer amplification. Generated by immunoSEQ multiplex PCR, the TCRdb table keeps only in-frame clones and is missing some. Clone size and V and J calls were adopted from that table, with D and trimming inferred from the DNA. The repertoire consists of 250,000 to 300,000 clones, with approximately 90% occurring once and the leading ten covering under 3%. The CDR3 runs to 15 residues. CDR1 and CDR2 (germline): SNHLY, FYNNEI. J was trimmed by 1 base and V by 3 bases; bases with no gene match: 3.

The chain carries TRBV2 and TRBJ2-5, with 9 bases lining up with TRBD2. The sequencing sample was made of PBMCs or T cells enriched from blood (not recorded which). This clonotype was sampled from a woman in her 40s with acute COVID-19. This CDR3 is CASSELAGSQETQYF. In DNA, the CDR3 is TGTGCCAGCAGTGAGCTAGCGGGAAGCCAAGAGACCCAGTACTTC.